This T cell receptor beta chain came from a study of tissue T cells after allogeneic stem cell transplantation. TCRdb keeps only in-frame clones here, not all; method: immunoSEQ multiplex PCR. The table lists more than 4,500 clones, more than 40% of them singletons. Remarks on this clone: The junction does not match germline at one end; this may be a read error. The genes and germline here are from mouse. Read sequence stops 1 residue before the CDR3 end, and the germline J gene provides the missing end.

The time point denotes: mouse harvest day 7 after allogeneic transplant. Tail vein injection delivered 10^7 T-cell-depleted bone marrow cells and 10^6 splenic CD5+ T cells. The CDR3 is 16 residues long. CDR1 and CDR2 (germline): KGHPV, FQNQEV (reference sequence). Sequencing input: gut tissue. The chain carries TRBV26 and TRBJ2-7; TRBD2 aligns across 12 bases. The clonotype comes from a female BALB/c mouse given C57BL/6 T cells with graft-versus-host disease after an allogeneic hematopoietic cell transplant. CDR3 bases read: TGTACCAGCAGTCTGCCCGGACTGGGGGGGGCCTATGAACAGTAC. Translation gives CTSSLPGLGGAYEQY. The entire CDR3 protein reads CTSSLPGLGGAYEQYF. Drawing the rest from reference TRBV26 and TRBJ2-7, the complete variable domain is NSKVIQTPRYLVKGQGQKAKMRCIPEKGHPVVFWYQQNKNNEFKFLINFQNQEVLQQIDMTEKRFSAECPSNSPCSLEIQSSEAGDSALYLCTSSLPGLGGAYEQYFGPGTRLTVL.